The 11 T cell receptor beta chains below were found in one sample sequenced in a study of blood T cells in healthy people across ages. A second PCR, run for about 6 to 11 cycles, used a sample-barcoded 5' primer plus a J-beta primer mix. TCRdb reprocessed the 5' RACE reads with MiXCR, giving one entry per CDR3 protein. The table shows some 780,000 distinct CDR3 sequences, with 45% to 70% occurring only once. Sample: blood. All receptors come from a man between 40 and 49 years old in good health.

The chain recombines TRBV9 with TRBJ1-1; 9 nucleotides agree with TRBD1. Germline V lookup: CDR1 SGDLS, CDR2 YYNGEE. V was clipped by 2 bases and J by 10 bases; unmatched bases: 6. CDR3 length: 13 residues. The CDR3 reads CASSVGTGFVAFF. Here the CDR3 DNA reads TGTGCCAGCAGCGTGGGGACAGGGTTCGTAGCTTTCTTT.

A few counts support this clonotype. CDR3 DNA sequence: TGTGCCAGCAGCGCCACAGGGGTGGCTGGCTACACCTTC. This sequence encodes CASSATGVAGYTF. This chain links TRBV7-3 with TRBJ1-2, with 7 bases fitting TRBD1. The CDR3 extends over 13 amino acids. In germline, CDR1 is SGHTA, CDR2 FQGTGA. The J segment lost 7 bases and the V segment lost 5 bases, leaving 7 bases of the junction unmatched.

Remarks on this clonotype: The junction and the germline gene differ at one end; a read error may be behind it. The rearrangement uses TRBV14 and TRBJ2-5; D not certain. The germline V gene encodes CDR1 SGHDN and CDR2 FVKESK. The CDR3 runs to 14 residues. For the CDR3, the DNA is TGCGCCAGCAGCCAATCGATAAGTCTTGAGACCCAGTACTTC. Amino acids: CASSQSISLETQYF.

The V call is TRBV5-1, the J call TRBJ2-7; 10 bases agree with TRBD1. The CDR3 loop spans 14 amino acids. The V gene's germline CDR1 is SGHRS and CDR2 YFSETQ. After removal of 1 base from V and 5 bases from J, the junction contained 3 bases not matched to a gene. The CDR3 sequence: CASSLTDRGDEQYF. CDR3 DNA: TGCGCCAGCAGCTTGACGGACAGGGGGGACGAGCAGTACTTC.

The chain joins TRBV12-3 or TRBV12-4 to TRBJ2-3; the D is unclear. V was pared by 5 bases and J by 6 bases, with 9 bases between. The CDR3 has 12 amino acids. In DNA, the CDR3 is TGTGCCAGCAGTCCCCTGCTGGATACGCAGTATTTT. Translated, it gives CASSPLLDTQYF.

The chain recombines TRBV18 with TRBJ2-5, with TRBD1 as a possible D gene (5 bases). The CDR3 is 15 amino acids. V lost 2 bases and J 2 bases, leaving 12 bases between the germline ends. The V gene's germline CDR1 is KGHSH and CDR2 LQKENI. The CDR3 DNA sequence: TGTGCCAGCTCACCAGGCTCCAGGGAACAAGAGACCCAGTACTTC. Protein sequence: CASSPGSREQETQYF.

This chain joins TRBV9 and TRBJ1-2; D remains unclear. V was shortened by 5 bases and J by 2 bases, with 13 bases between the two germline ends. CDR3 length equals 14 residues. Germline V CDR1 and CDR2: SGDLS, YYNGEE. The CDR3 loop is CASSPALINYGYTF. The CDR3 DNA reads TGTGCCAGCAGTCCGGCACTTATAAACTATGGCTACACCTTC.

J is TRBJ2-6 and V is TRBV3-1; no reliable D call. This CDR3 is 14 amino acids long. The ends were cut back, 5 bases at V and 4 bases at J, with 9 bases in the middle. Germline-derived CDR1 and CDR2 are LGHDT and YNNKEL (reference sequence). The chain's CDR3 is CASSARRGANVLTF. In DNA form, the CDR3 reads TGTGCCAGCAGCGCTAGAAGGGGGGCCAACGTCCTGACTTTC. The variable domain in full, with the rest retrieved from reference TRBV3-1 and TRBJ2-6, is DTAVSQTPKYLVTQMGNDKSIKCEQNLGHDTMYWYKQDSKKFLKIMFSYNNKELIINETVPNRFSPKSPDKAHLNLHINSLELGDSAVYFCASSARRGANVLTFGAGSRLTVL.

This chain links TRBV29-1 with TRBJ2-1; D uncertain. The J call may be in error: the DNA end matches TRBJ2-7 better. The CDR3 extends over 10 amino acids. The germline CDR1 and CDR2 sequences are SQVTM and ANQGSEA. The CDR3 DNA follows: TGCAGCGTTCGGTGGAATGAGCAGTACTTC. Its protein is CSVRWNEQYF.

The V gene is TRBV5-1, the J gene TRBJ2-3; 10 nucleotides align to TRBD2. Trimming at V came to 1 base and at J to 3 bases, leaving 5 bases not matched to a gene. Germline lookup yields CDR1 SGHRS and CDR2 YFSETQ. CDR3 size: 16 residues. The CDR3 DNA is TGCGCCAGCAGCTTGTCGAGCGGGAGGGTTACAGATACGCAGTATTTT. This codes for CASSLSSGRVTDTQYF.

J is TRBJ1-1 and V is TRBV2; D is perhaps TRBD1 (6 bases). The germline V gene encodes CDR1 SNHLY and CDR2 FYNNEI. The length of the CDR3 is 14 residues. Deletions cut 4 bases from V and 1 base from J, with 10 bases between. The CDR3 DNA follows: TGTGCCAGCAGTGGAGGGACAACGAACACTGAAGCTTTCTTT. Its translation is CASSGGTTNTEAFF.